The sequence of this T cell receptor beta chain was determined in a study of blood T cell repertoires in COVID-19. Study information: T cells, B-cell-depleted T cells, or PBMCs provided the cDNA or gDNA that served as material.

Recovered status applied to Cohort 3 donors who had two consecutive negative PCRs. It also applied to those with clearance or with symptom resolution. Original processing methods: The authors estimated nucleated cell counts from reference gene primer amplification. The table came from immunoSEQ multiplex PCR; TCRdb's copy has only in-frame clones and leaves some out. D and trimming were read from the DNA, whereas the V and J calls and clone size are those reported in that table. The sample comprises about 330,000 clones, roughly 90% of which are singletons, and approximately 0.93% rests with the top ten. The CDR3 extends over 16 amino acids. The germline V gene encodes CDR1 LNHNV and CDR2 YYDKDF (reference sequence). Trimming stripped 0 bases from V and 0 bases from J, with 9 bases between.

The specimen was PBMCs or T cells enriched from blood (not recorded which). The chain uses TRBV15 and TRBJ1-3; no clear D. This sequence was found in a woman in her thirties who had recovered from COVID-19. CDR3 coding DNA: TGTGCCACCAGCAGAGACCGGGATAGCTCTGGAAACACCATATATTTT. This codes for CATSRDRDSSGNTIYF.